These 32 T cell receptor beta chains originate from one sample sequenced in a study of blood T cell repertoires in COVID-19 (dated by TCRdb to the early 2020s). The library came from the immunoSEQ multiplex PCR assay. This immuneACCESS table, as held by TCRdb, lists in-frame sequences with V and J called but not all clones. Of the missing ones, under half trace to an unresolved V gene in checked studies; the others have no known cause. This sample lists about 310,000 clones; roughly 90% were detected once. Around 8.9% of the sample lies in the top ten. The sample taken for sequencing was PBMCs or T cells enriched from blood (not recorded which). These TCRs come from a woman between 18 and 29 years old who had recovered from COVID-19.

This clone has just one count. The chain carries TRBV7-9 and TRBJ1-1; D is perhaps TRBD1 (5 bases). Between the trimmed V and J ends, which lost 0 bases and 7 bases, there was a span of 6 bases. The CDR3 has 12 amino acids. The germline CDR1 and CDR2 sequences are SEHNR and FQNEAQ (reference sequence). The CDR3 bases are TGTGCCAGCAGCTTAGCGGGACTTGAAGCTTTCTTT. Residues: CASSLAGLEAFF.

DNA of the CDR3: TGTGCCAGTAGGGGGACAGTTGAAAAACTGTTTTTT. Amino acid sequence: CASRGTVEKLFF. The chain combines TRBV11-2 with TRBJ1-4, with 7 positions matching TRBD1. The V gene end was trimmed by 9 bases and the J gene end by 7 bases; junction bases not matched to a gene: 5. Germline V gene data show CDR1 as SGHAT and CDR2 as FQNNGV. This CDR3 spans 12 amino acids.

This clone has just one count. The J gene is TRBJ1-1, the V gene TRBV2, with D unclear. The V end was cut by 7 bases, the J end by 1 base, with 7 bases between. The CDR3 runs to 12 residues. Germline values: CDR1 SNHLY, CDR2 FYNNEI. The CDR3 DNA reads as TGTGCCAGCATGAGGGAGAACACTGAAGCTTTCTTT. Translation: CASMRENTEAFF.

With respect to this clone: Other DNA sequences in the same sample also yield this CDR3. The chain couples TRBV29-1 to TRBJ1-2; 7 bases align to TRBD1. The V gene end was trimmed by 6 bases and the J gene end by 4 bases; junction bases not matched to a gene: 2. Looked up from germline, CDR1 is SQVTM and CDR2 is ANQGSEA. The CDR3 length is 11 residues. This CDR3 is CSVGQIYGYTF. In DNA, the CDR3 is TGCAGCGTGGGACAGATCTATGGCTACACCTTC.

The chain recombines TRBV27 with TRBJ1-2; 7 bases agree with TRBD1. The germline V gene encodes CDR1 MNHEY and CDR2 SMNVEV (reference sequence). The CDR3 runs 12 residues. Unmatched junction bases numbered 1, after V lost 2 bases and J lost 7 bases. CDR3 DNA sequence: TGTGCCAGCAGTTTAACAGGGGTTGGCTACACCTTC. Amino acids: CASSLTGVGYTF.

DNA of the CDR3: TGTGCCTGGAGTGATCGGGACAGGGGCGTTGAAAAACTGTTTTTT. It encodes CAWSDRDRGVEKLFF. The gene calls are TRBV30 and TRBJ1-4; 10 bases map to TRBD1. The germline V gene encodes CDR1 GTSNPN and CDR2 SVGIG (reference sequence). The length of the CDR3 is 15 residues. Trimming cost V 1 base and J 7 bases; bases outside gene matches: 6.

The chain carries TRBV20-1 and TRBJ1-2; 7 bases line up with TRBD1. CDR3 size: 13 residues. The V and J ends lost 3 bases and 7 bases, in that order; junction bases with no gene match: 8. In germline, CDR1 is DFQATT, CDR2 SNEGSKA (reference sequence). Here the CDR3 DNA reads TGCAGTGCTAGTGGGACAGTGATTCGTGGCTACACCTTC. Translated, it gives CSASGTVIRGYTF.

The chain couples TRBV7-9 to TRBJ1-4, with no clear D. V was trimmed by 5 bases and J by 8 bases, leaving 9 bases between them. The CDR3 loop spans 12 amino acids. CDR1 and CDR2 (germline): SEHNR, FQNEAQ (reference sequence). The CDR3 loop is CASSSRMEKLFF. The CDR3 nucleotides read TGTGCCAGCAGCAGCAGGATGGAAAAACTGTTTTTT.

This clone was counted between two and nine times. This chain joins TRBV4-3 and TRBJ2-3; unclear D gene. V was trimmed by 0 bases and J by 2 bases, leaving 6 bases between them. This CDR3 region has 14 residues. Germline assignment: CDR1 LGHNA and CDR2 YSLEER. CDR3 DNA sequence: TGCGCCAGCAGCCAAGAAGCGTTCACAGATACGCAGTATTTT. Translation: CASSQEAFTDTQYF.

V and J are TRBV2 and TRBJ2-7, with D unresolved. The ends were cut back, 8 bases at V and 1 base at J, with 12 bases in the middle. Germline V gene data show CDR1 as SNHLY and CDR2 as FYNNEI. The CDR3 consists of 13 residues. The CDR3 coding sequence is TGTGCCAGCGAACCAACTACTTCCTACGAGCAGTACTTC. It specifies CASEPTTSYEQYF.

Note on this clone: Within the sample, other DNA sequences also encode this same CDR3. This chain links TRBV3-1 (or the pseudogene TRBV3-2) with TRBJ1-2; perhaps TRBD1 as D (6 bases). The germline gives CDR1 LGHDT, CDR2 YNNKEL (reference sequence). Trimming stripped 3 bases from V and 7 bases from J, with 15 bases between. This CDR3 is built from 14 residues. DNA for the CDR3: TGTGCCAGCAGCCAGGAAGCACAGGGCACTGGCTACACCTTC. Residues: CASSQEAQGTGYTF.

The chain joins TRBV7-8 to TRBJ1-1; 8 bases agree with TRBD1. Germline values: CDR1 SGHVS, CDR2 FQNEAQ. The CDR3 is made up of 15 amino acids. V lost 5 bases and J lost 1; bases outside the gene matches: 6. The CDR3 bases are TGTGCCAGCAGCACAGGGGGAGGGAAGAACACTGAAGCTTTCTTT. The encoded protein is CASSTGGGKNTEAFF.

The V and J genes are TRBV2 and TRBJ1-2, with D possibly being TRBD1 (5 bases). This CDR3 is 14 amino acids long. The V and J ends lost 4 bases and 2 bases respectively, with 11 bases between them. Germline V gives CDR1 SNHLY, CDR2 FYNNEI. CDR3 sequence: CASSGRQQNYGYTF. The CDR3 bases are TGTGCCAGCAGTGGAAGACAGCAGAACTATGGCTACACCTTC.

The chain is built from TRBV19 and TRBJ1-2, with D possibly TRBD1 on 5 matching bases. CDR1 and CDR2 (germline): LNHDA, SQIVND (reference sequence). Trimming shortened V by 5 bases and J by 2 bases, and 9 bases separated the two germline ends. This CDR3 has 13 residues. CDR3: CASSLGANYGYTF. Here the CDR3 DNA reads TGTGCCAGTAGTTTAGGGGCGAACTATGGCTACACCTTC.

V is TRBV11-2 and J is TRBJ2-1, with 8 bases identical to TRBD1. CDR1 and CDR2 from the germline V gene are SGHAT and FQNNGV. Trimming took 0 bases from V and 0 from J; bases not matched to a gene: 4. The CDR3 loop spans 17 amino acids. As DNA, the CDR3 is TGTGCCAGCAGCTTAGATTCAGGGGGCATCTCCTACAATGAGCAGTTCTTC. Its translation: CASSLDSGGISYNEQFF.

The chain has TRBV19 and TRBJ1-4; D remains ambiguous. V dropped 6 bases and J dropped 5 bases, with 16 bases sitting between them. Germline CDR1 reads LNHDA; CDR2 reads SQIVND (reference sequence). The CDR3 is 15 residues long. Here the CDR3 reads CASRRSSDVNEKLFF. In DNA form, the CDR3 reads TGTGCCAGTAGGAGGAGTAGTGACGTAAATGAAAAACTGTTTTTT.

The genes are TRBV6-2 or TRBV6-3 and TRBJ2-7; TRBD1 matches at 8 bases. In germline, CDR1 is MNHEY, CDR2 SVGEGT. V lost 2 bases to trimming and J lost 0 bases; unmatched junction nucleotides: 12. The CDR3 has 18 residues. The CDR3 region has the DNA TGTGCCAGCAGTTACCAACCGGACAGGGCCGAAAGCTCCTACGAGCAGTACTTC. Its translation: CASSYQPDRAESSYEQYF.

V gene TRBV19 combines with J gene TRBJ1-6; TRBD1 agrees at 9 bases. This CDR3 is built from 15 residues. Trimming cost V 4 bases and J 4 bases; bases outside gene matches: 2. The germline gives CDR1 LNHDA, CDR2 SQIVND (reference sequence). CDR3 residues: CASSTTGGYNSPLHF. The CDR3 DNA follows: TGTGCCAGTAGTACGACAGGGGGTTATAATTCACCCCTCCACTTT.

The rearrangement uses TRBV10-3 and TRBJ2-3; 8 positions agree with TRBD2. J lost 0 bases, V lost 2 bases, and 4 bases had no gene match. Germline loops: CDR1 ENHRY, CDR2 SYGVKD. This CDR3 contains 16 residues. CDR3 amino acids: CAISELSGGSTDTQYF. The CDR3 nucleotides are TGTGCCATCAGTGAGCTCTCGGGGGGGAGCACAGATACGCAGTATTTT.

This chain connects TRBV19 to TRBJ2-7; D call uncertain. The CDR3 loop spans 13 amino acids. Trimming cost V 1 base and J 5 bases, with 9 bases left between them. Germline CDR1 LNHDA, CDR2 SQIVND (reference sequence). The CDR3 region is CASSIARFHEQYF. The CDR3 nucleotides are TGTGCCAGTAGTATAGCCAGGTTCCACGAGCAGTACTTC.

This chain links TRBV3-1 (or the pseudogene TRBV3-2) with TRBJ2-7, with 8 nucleotides matching TRBD1. With V trimmed by 4 bases and J by 6 bases, 5 bases remained unmatched. Looked up from germline, CDR1 is LGHDT and CDR2 is YNNKEL (reference sequence). The CDR3 has 13 residues. The chain's CDR3 is CASSRTTGGEQYF. Written as DNA, the CDR3 is TGTGCCAGCAGCCGAACTACAGGGGGCGAGCAGTACTTC.

CDR3 protein: CASSTRLAGVQYF. For the CDR3, the DNA is TGTGCCAGTAGTACTAGACTAGCGGGAGTTCAGTACTTC. The rearrangement joins TRBV19 to TRBJ2-7, with 12 bases lining up with TRBD2. Trimming removed 4 bases from V and 10 bases from J; junction bases left unmatched: 5. Per the germline V gene, CDR1 is LNHDA and CDR2 is SQIVND (reference sequence). CDR3 length equals 13 residues.

This rearrangement joins TRBV5-1 to TRBJ1-2; D is unclear. CDR1 and CDR2 from the germline V gene are SGHRS and YFSETQ. The length of the CDR3 is 17 residues. Deletions cut 0 bases from V and 0 bases from J, with 15 bases between. CDR3 nucleotides: TGCGCCAGCAGCTTGGTTTTTAGGCAGGCCACTAACTATGGCTACACCTTC. It encodes CASSLVFRQATNYGYTF.

This chain links TRBV7-5 with TRBJ1-1; the table names TRBD1, a call not compared with the DNA. TRBV7-5 is noted as a pseudogene. The CDR3 runs 12 residues. CDR3 in amino acids: CVRSQDRDEAFF. The CDR3 DNA reads as TGTGTCAGAAGCCAAGACAGGGATGAAGCTTTCTTT.

The rearrangement uses TRBV30 and TRBJ1-2; tentatively, D is TRBD1 (6 bases). The germline V and J ends were trimmed by 8 bases and 0 bases, with 16 bases remaining between them. The CDR3 consists of 14 residues. In germline, CDR1 is GTSNPN, CDR2 SVGIG (reference sequence). In DNA form, the CDR3 reads TGTGCCGCAACCCAGGGGTGGTCTAACTATGGCTACACCTTC. This translates into CAATQGWSNYGYTF. The full variable domain, completed using reference TRBV30 and TRBJ1-2, is SQTIHQWPATLVQPVGSPLSLECTVEGTSNPNLYWYRQAAGRGLQLLFYSVGIGQISSEVPQNLSASRPQDRQFILSSKKLLLSDSGFYLCAATQGWSNYGYTFGSGTRLTVV.

V is TRBV6-5 and J is TRBJ2-3; no definite D call. Germline V gene data show CDR1 as MNHEY and CDR2 as SVGAGI. The CDR3 covers 15 residues. V lost 2 bases and J 5 bases, leaving 14 bases between the germline ends. CDR3 DNA sequence: TGTGCCAGCAGTTACCGAGGCCAGCGAGGAGATACGCAGTATTTT. This sequence encodes CASSYRGQRGDTQYF.

J is TRBJ2-7 and V is TRBV7-2; 14 bases are shared with TRBD2. This CDR3 is built from 16 residues. The junction had 10 bases not matched to a gene; V was cut back by 5 bases and J by 7 bases. The germline CDR1 and CDR2 sequences are SGHTA and FQGNSA. CDR3 sequence (DNA): TGTGCCAGCAGCCCCCCCGGGACTAGCGGGAGTTTTGAGCAGTACTTC. It specifies CASSPPGTSGSFEQYF.

V and J are TRBV2 and TRBJ2-7; 10 bases fit TRBD2. Germline V gene lookup returns CDR1 SNHLY and CDR2 FYNNEI. The CDR3 is 18 residues long. Trimming took 6 bases from V and 4 from J; bases not matched to a gene: 18. The CDR3 nucleotides read TGTGCCAGCAGACGACTAGCGGGTCGCAAAGGTCGGGCTTACGAGCAGTACTTC. The encoded protein is CASRRLAGRKGRAYEQYF.

V usage is TRBV2 and J usage is TRBJ2-5, with 7 nucleotides matching TRBD2. V was pared by 10 bases and J by 2 bases, with 16 bases of the junction left unmatched. Germline values: CDR1 SNHLY, CDR2 FYNNEI. The CDR3 has 16 residues. CDR3: CANEKGREWEQETQYF. The CDR3, as DNA: TGTGCCAACGAAAAGGGGCGGGAGTGGGAGCAAGAGACCCAGTACTTC.

The chain employs TRBV5-1 and TRBJ1-4; 10 bases agree with TRBD1. Germline CDR1 SGHRS, CDR2 YFSETQ. The CDR3 has 16 residues. Losses at the gene ends were 3 bases for V and 0 bases for J; bases not matched to a gene: 2. The CDR3 region has the DNA TGCGCCAGCAGCTCTGGACAGGGGGCAACTAATGAAAAACTGTTTTTT. Protein sequence: CASSSGQGATNEKLFF.

The chain has TRBV19 and TRBJ1-4; 7 positions agree with TRBD1. The germline CDR1 and CDR2 sequences are LNHDA and SQIVND (reference sequence). Trimming removed 5 bases from V and 5 bases from J; junction bases left unmatched: 5. This CDR3 comprises 14 residues. CDR3 coding DNA: TGTGCCAGTAGTGTACCGGGACAGAATGAAAAACTGTTTTTT. Its protein is CASSVPGQNEKLFF. Using reference TRBV19 and TRBJ1-4 for the parts outside the CDR3, the full variable domain is DGGITQSPKYLFRKEGQNVTLSCEQNLNHDAMYWYRQDPGQGLRLIYYSQIVNDFQKGDIAEGYSVSREKKESFPLTVTSAQKNPTAFYLCASSVPGQNEKLFFGSGTQLSVL.

The rearrangement joins TRBV7-9 to TRBJ2-7, with a weak D call TRBD2 (6 bases). The CDR3 loop spans 13 amino acids. Trimming stripped 5 bases from V and 10 bases from J, with 18 bases between. CDR1 SEHNR and CDR2 FQNEAQ come from the germline V gene (reference sequence). The CDR3 sequence is CASSPPGSGIQYF. CDR3 nucleotides: TGTGCCAGCAGCCCCCCGGGTAGCGGCATACAGTACTTC.